The subject of this entry is one TCR beta chain. Other DNA sequences in the same sample also yield this CDR3. Generated by immunoSEQ multiplex PCR, the TCRdb table keeps only in-frame clones and is missing some. The sample holds around 510,000 clones; 95% to 97% are singletons and the top ten take around 0.067%. The record originates from a study of shared clonotypes between healthy human individuals. The CDR3 spans 14 residues. V shed 0 bases and J 4 bases; nucleotides not matched to a gene: 0. Germline V CDR1 and CDR2: SGHRS, YFSETQ. The TCR was taken from a woman aged 25 to 39 in good health. Sequenced material: naive CD4+ T cells sorted from blood. Noted subset: CD45RA+ positively selected. The rearrangement uses TRBV5-1 and TRBJ1-4; 7 bases are shared with TRBD1. The CDR3 protein is CASSLGQGNEKLFF. Here the CDR3 DNA reads TGCGCCAGCAGCTTGGGACAGGGTAATGAAAAACTGTTTTTT.